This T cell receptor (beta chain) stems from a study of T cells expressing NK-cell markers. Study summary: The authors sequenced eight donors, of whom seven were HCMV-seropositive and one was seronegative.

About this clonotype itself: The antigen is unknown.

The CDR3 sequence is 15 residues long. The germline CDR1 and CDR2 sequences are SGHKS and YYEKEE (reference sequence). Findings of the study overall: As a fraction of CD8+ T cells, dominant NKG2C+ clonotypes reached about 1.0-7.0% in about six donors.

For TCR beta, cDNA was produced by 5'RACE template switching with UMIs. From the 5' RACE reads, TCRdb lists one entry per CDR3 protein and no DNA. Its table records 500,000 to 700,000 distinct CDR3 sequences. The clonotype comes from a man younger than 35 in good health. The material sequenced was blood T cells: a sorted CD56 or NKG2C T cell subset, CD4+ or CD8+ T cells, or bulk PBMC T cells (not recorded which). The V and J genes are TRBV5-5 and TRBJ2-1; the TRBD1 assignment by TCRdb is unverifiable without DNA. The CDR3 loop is CASSFRQGDSNEQFF.